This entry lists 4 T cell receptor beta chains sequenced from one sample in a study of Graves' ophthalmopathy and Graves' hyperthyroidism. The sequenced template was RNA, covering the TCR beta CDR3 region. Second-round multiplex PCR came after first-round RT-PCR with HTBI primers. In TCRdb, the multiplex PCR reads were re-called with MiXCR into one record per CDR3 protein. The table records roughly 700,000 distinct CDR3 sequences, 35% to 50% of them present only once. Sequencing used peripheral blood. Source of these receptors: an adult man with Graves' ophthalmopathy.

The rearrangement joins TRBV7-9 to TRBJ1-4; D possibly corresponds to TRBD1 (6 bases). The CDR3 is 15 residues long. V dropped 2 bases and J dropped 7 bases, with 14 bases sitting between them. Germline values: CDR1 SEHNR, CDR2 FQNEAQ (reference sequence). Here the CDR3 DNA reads TGTGCCAGCAGCTTACAGGGGATAGGAGGTGAAAAACTGTTTTTT. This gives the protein CASSLQGIGGEKLFF.

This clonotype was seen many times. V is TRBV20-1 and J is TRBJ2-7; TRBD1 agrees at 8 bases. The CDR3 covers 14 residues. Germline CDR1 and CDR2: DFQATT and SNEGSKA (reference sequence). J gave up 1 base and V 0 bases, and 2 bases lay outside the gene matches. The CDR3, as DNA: TGCAGTGCTAGAGAGAGGACAGGGTCCTACGAGCAGTACTTC. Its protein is CSARERTGSYEQYF.

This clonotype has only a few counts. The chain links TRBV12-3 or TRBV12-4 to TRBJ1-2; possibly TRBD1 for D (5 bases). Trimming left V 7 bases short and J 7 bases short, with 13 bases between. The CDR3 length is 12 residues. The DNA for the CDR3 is TGTGCCAGCACAAACGGGGGAGCTGGCTACACCTTC. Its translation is CASTNGGAGYTF.

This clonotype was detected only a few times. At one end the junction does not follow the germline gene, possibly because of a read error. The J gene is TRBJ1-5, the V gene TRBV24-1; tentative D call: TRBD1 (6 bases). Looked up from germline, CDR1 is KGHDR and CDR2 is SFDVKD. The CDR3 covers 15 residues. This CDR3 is CASSYPQGNNQPQHF. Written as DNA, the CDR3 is TGTGCCAGCAGTTACCCTCAGGGGAACAATCAGCCCCAGCATTTT.